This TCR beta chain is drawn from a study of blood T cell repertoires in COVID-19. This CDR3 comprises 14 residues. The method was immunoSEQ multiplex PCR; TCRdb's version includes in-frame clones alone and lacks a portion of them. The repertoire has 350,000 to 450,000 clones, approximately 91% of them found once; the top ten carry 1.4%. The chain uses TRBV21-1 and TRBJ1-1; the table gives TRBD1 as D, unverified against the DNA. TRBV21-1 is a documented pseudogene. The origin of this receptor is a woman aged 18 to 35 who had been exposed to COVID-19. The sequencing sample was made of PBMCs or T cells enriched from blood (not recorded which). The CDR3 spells CASSKGQMNTEAFF. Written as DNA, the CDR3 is TGTGCCAGCAGCAAAGGACAGATGAACACTGAAGCTTTCTTT.